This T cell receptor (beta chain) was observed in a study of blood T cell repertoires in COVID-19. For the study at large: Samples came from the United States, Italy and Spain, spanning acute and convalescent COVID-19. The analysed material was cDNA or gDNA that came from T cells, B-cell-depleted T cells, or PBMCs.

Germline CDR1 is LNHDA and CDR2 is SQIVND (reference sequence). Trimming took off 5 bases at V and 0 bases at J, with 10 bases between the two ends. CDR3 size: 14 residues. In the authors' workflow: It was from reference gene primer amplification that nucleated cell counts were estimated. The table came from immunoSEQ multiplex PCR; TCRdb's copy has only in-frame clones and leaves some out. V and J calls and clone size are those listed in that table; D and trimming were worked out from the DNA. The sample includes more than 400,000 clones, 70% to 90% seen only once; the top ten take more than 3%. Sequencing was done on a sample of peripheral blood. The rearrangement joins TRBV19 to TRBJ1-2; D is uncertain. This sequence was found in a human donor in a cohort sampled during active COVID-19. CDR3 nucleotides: TGTGCCAGTAGTGGGCGTCACCCTAACTATGGCTACACCTTC. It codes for CASSGRHPNYGYTF.